Below are 18 T cell receptor beta chains sequenced from a single sample in a study of T-cell reconstitution after alpha-beta-depleted transplantation in children. Molecular barcoding with unique molecular identifiers was used for the TCRbeta library. MiXCR, run by TCRdb on the PCR reads, gives a single entry per CDR3 protein. Among around 80,000 distinct CDR3 sequences, around 18% were seen once, and the ten largest hold 51%. Sequencing was performed on PBMCs, mostly from graft donor cells, taken 360 days after TCRalphabeta/CD19-depleted stem cell transplant. The receptors shown here come from a male patient between 2 and 10 years old who had a stem cell transplant for acute lymphoblastic leukemia, so the T cells may come from the graft donor.

The J gene is TRBJ2-3, the V gene TRBV3-1; TRBD1 matches 9 bases. The germline gives CDR1 LGHDT, CDR2 YNNKEL (reference sequence). J lost 5 bases, V lost 4 bases, and 7 bases had no gene match. The CDR3 extends over 15 amino acids. CDR3 loop: CASSRFGQGQDTQYF. The CDR3 DNA follows: TGTGCCAGCAGCCGCTTTGGACAGGGGCAAGATACGCAGTATTTT.

The chain has TRBV5-1 and TRBJ2-1; D call uncertain. The CDR3 runs 15 residues. Germline V gene lookup returns CDR1 SGHRS and CDR2 YFSETQ. V dropped 0 bases and J dropped 1 base, with 8 bases sitting between them. The CDR3 DNA follows: TGCGCCAGCAGCTTGGGCCTAGTATCCTACAATGAGCAGTTCTTC. Residues: CASSLGLVSYNEQFF.

V usage is TRBV24-1 and J usage is TRBJ2-2; D remains unclear. V dropped 3 bases and J dropped 0 bases, with 13 bases sitting between them. The CDR3 consists of 17 residues. Germline lookup yields CDR1 KGHDR and CDR2 SFDVKD. CDR3 nucleotide sequence: TGTGCCACCAGTGATGGACGGATCTCCCCGAACACCGGGGAGCTGTTTTTT. Protein sequence: CATSDGRISPNTGELFF.

This sequence joins TRBV11-2 and TRBJ2-5; 7 bases line up with TRBD1. The CDR3 is 16 residues long. V lost 6 bases to trimming and J lost 5 bases; unmatched junction nucleotides: 15. The germline gives CDR1 SGHAT, CDR2 FQNNGV. Here the CDR3 reads CASSWDSGLRWETQYF. CDR3 bases: TGTGCCAGCAGTTGGGACAGTGGGCTTCGGTGGGAGACCCAGTACTTC.

The chain employs TRBV5-1 and TRBJ2-4; a weak D match, TRBD2 (7 bases). Per the germline V gene, CDR1 is SGHRS and CDR2 is YFSETQ. The length of the CDR3 is 17 residues. The V gene lost 2 bases and the J gene lost 1 base, with 16 bases spanning the gap. This chain's CDR3 is CASSFEGGLKAKNIQYF. CDR3 nucleotide sequence: TGCGCCAGCAGCTTTGAGGGGGGGCTTAAGGCCAAAAACATTCAGTACTTC.

V is TRBV12-3 or TRBV12-4 and J is TRBJ2-7; D may be TRBD1 (6 bases). This CDR3 has 16 residues. With 5 bases removed from V and 0 bases from J, the gap between germline ends came to 17 bases. In nucleotides, the CDR3 is TGTGCCAGCAGTCCCAGGGTGACAGGTTTCTCCTACGAGCAGTACTTC. Amino acid sequence: CASSPRVTGFSYEQYF.

The V call is TRBV20-1, the J call TRBJ2-7; 8 nucleotides match TRBD2. Trimming cost V 6 bases and J 2 bases; bases outside gene matches: 9. CDR1 and CDR2 from the germline V gene are DFQATT and SNEGSKA (reference sequence). This CDR3 contains 14 residues. In nucleotides, the CDR3 is TGCAGTGCCCTTAGGGCGGGAGGTCCCTACGAGCAGTACTTC. This sequence encodes CSALRAGGPYEQYF.

The chain couples TRBV24-1 to TRBJ2-7; D not certain. V was pared by 1 base and J by 0 bases, with 18 bases between. Per germline, CDR1 KGHDR and CDR2 SFDVKD. The CDR3 length is 18 residues. The CDR3 loop reads CATSDLPHQLGSSYEQYF. Written as DNA, the CDR3 is TGTGCCACCAGTGATTTACCCCACCAACTCGGTTCCTCCTACGAGCAGTACTTC.

Many counts were recorded for this clonotype. The chain recombines TRBV20-1 with TRBJ1-2; D remains ambiguous. CDR3 size: 11 residues. CDR1 and CDR2 (germline): DFQATT, SNEGSKA (reference sequence). The germline V and J ends were trimmed by 6 bases and 6 bases, with 11 bases remaining between them. CDR3 in DNA: TGCAGTGCCAGAAGTCGGGATGGCTACACCTTC. Translating gives CSARSRDGYTF.

The chain uses TRBV6-1 and TRBJ1-1; D is uncertain. CDR1 MNHNS and CDR2 SASEGT come from the germline V gene. V gave up 5 bases and J gave up 2 bases, with 9 bases separating them. This CDR3 is built from 13 residues. CDR3 amino acids: CASSPTLNTEAFF. Written as DNA, the CDR3 is TGTGCCAGCAGTCCGACCCTAAACACTGAAGCTTTCTTT.

The rearrangement links TRBV12-3 or TRBV12-4 to TRBJ2-2; TRBD1 matches 7 bases. The CDR3 spans 14 residues. V shed 3 bases, J shed 4 bases, and the junction held 2 bases outside the gene matches. The CDR3 region is CASSLTGRTGELFF. In DNA, the CDR3 is TGTGCCAGCAGTTTGACAGGGCGCACCGGGGAGCTGTTTTTT.

As for this clonotype: One base away lies a much larger clone, so this may be a sequencing read error. Likely a read error: the CDR3 ends without its conserved phenylalanine or tryptophan. The V gene is TRBV25-1, the J gene TRBJ2-7; D possibly uses TRBD1 or TRBD2 (5 bases each). The V gene lost 8 bases and the J gene lost 2 bases, with 22 bases spanning the gap. This CDR3 is 16 amino acids long. The germline CDR1 and CDR2 sequences are MGHDK and SYGVNS. CDR3 in amino acids: CASPGRQLPGTYEQYI. CDR3 DNA sequence: TGTGCCAGCCCGGGACGCCAATTACCAGGGACCTACGAGCAGTACATC.

This clonotype was detected a few times. This chain uses TRBV13 with TRBJ2-5; D remains ambiguous. Trimming removed 5 bases at V and 3 bases at J, with 7 bases between. This CDR3 comprises 12 residues. In germline, CDR1 is PRHDT, CDR2 FYEKMQ (reference sequence). The CDR3 loop reads CASSSRKETQYF. CDR3 bases: TGTGCCAGCAGCAGCCGGAAAGAGACCCAGTACTTC.

V and J are TRBV6-1 and TRBJ2-5, with 8 nucleotides matching TRBD1. There are 13 residues in the CDR3. Germline trimming cut 6 bases from V and 10 bases from J; bases unmatched to any gene: 10. Germline CDR1 and CDR2: MNHNS and SASEGT. The CDR3 reads CASRPGDRTNQYF. In nucleotides, the CDR3 is TGTGCCAGCAGACCCGGGGACAGGACGAACCAGTACTTC.

This clonotype was picked up a small number of times. The chain uses TRBV27 and TRBJ2-1; D is possibly TRBD2 (6 bases). The CDR3 has 12 residues. V lost 5 bases and J lost 9, with 11 bases in between. The V gene's germline CDR1 is MNHEY and CDR2 SMNVEV (reference sequence). CDR3 DNA sequence: TGTGCCAGCAGTAACCGACTAGTTGAGCAGTTCTTC. Protein product: CASSNRLVEQFF.

This clonotype was recorded a few times. The chain uses TRBV7-6 and TRBJ1-5, with D uncertain. The CDR3 sequence is 14 residues long. Trimming pared 6 bases from V and 3 bases from J, leaving 12 bases between. Germline lookup yields CDR1 SGHVS and CDR2 FNYEAQ. CDR3 residues: CASSQAGANQPQHF. The CDR3 DNA is TGTGCCAGCAGTCAAGCAGGAGCCAATCAGCCCCAGCATTTT. The full variable domain, its missing parts supplied by reference TRBV7-6 and TRBJ1-5, is GAGVSQSPRYKVTKRGQDVALRCDPISGHVSLYWYRQALGQGPEFLTYFNYEAQQDKSGLPNDRFSAERPEGSISTLTIQRTEQRDSAMYRCASSQAGANQPQHFGDGTRLSIL.

This clonotype was seen a handful of times. The rearrangement links TRBV7-9 to TRBJ2-2, with D hard to call. The CDR3 covers 14 residues. The germline gives CDR1 SEHNR, CDR2 FQNEAQ (reference sequence). Trimming stripped 3 bases from V and 5 bases from J, with 10 bases between. The CDR3 DNA follows: TGTGCCAGCAGCTTGCATCTTCGGACCGGGGAGCTGTTTTTT. The encoded protein is CASSLHLRTGELFF.

For this clonotype: The junction does not match germline at one end; this may be a read error. The rearrangement uses TRBV7-9 and TRBJ2-2, with D unclear. Germline CDR1 and CDR2: SEHNR and FQNEAQ (reference sequence). The length of the CDR3 is 13 residues. CDR3 sequence reads: CAISATPPEELFF. Here the CDR3 DNA reads TGTGCCATCAGCGCGACTCCCCCCGAGGAGCTGTTTTTT.